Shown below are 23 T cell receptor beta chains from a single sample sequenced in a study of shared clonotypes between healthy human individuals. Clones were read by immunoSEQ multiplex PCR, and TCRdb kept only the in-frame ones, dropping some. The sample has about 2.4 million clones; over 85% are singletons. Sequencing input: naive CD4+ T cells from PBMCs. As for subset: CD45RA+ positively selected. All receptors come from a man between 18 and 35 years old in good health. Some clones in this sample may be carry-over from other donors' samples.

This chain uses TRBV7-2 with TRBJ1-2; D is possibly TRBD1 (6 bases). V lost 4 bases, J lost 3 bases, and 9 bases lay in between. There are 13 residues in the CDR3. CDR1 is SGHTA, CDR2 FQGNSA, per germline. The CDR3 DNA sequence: TGTGCCAGCAGCTCCCCAGGGGACTATGGCTACACCTTC. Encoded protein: CASSSPGDYGYTF.

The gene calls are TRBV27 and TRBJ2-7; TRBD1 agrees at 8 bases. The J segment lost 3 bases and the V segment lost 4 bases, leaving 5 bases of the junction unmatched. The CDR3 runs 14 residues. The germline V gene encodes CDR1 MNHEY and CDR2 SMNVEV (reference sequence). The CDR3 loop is CASSYLGQDYEQYF. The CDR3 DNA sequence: TGTGCCAGCAGTTATCTGGGACAGGACTACGAGCAGTACTTC.

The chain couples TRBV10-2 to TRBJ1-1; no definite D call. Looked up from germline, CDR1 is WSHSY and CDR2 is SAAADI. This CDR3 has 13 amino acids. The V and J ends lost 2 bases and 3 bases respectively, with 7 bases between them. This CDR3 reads CASSEDTDTEAFF. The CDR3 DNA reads TGCGCCAGCAGTGAGGACACAGACACTGAAGCTTTCTTT.

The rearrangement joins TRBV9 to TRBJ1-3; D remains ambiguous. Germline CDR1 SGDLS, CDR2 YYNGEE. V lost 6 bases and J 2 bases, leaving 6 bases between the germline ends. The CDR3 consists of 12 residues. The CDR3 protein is CASNTAGNTIYF. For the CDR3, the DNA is TGTGCCAGCAACACAGCTGGAAACACCATATATTTT.

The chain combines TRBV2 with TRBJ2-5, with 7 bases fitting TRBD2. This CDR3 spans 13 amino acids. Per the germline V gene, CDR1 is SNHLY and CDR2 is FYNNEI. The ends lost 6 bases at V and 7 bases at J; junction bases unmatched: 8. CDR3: CASSPSGGMTQYF. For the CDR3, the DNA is TGTGCCAGCAGCCCCTCGGGGGGTATGACCCAGTACTTC.

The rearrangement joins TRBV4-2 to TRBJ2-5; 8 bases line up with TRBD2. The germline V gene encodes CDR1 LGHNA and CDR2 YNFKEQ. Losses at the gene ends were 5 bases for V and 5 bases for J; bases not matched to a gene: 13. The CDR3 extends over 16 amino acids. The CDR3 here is CASSLEGGLVVETQYF. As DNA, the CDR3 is TGTGCCAGCAGCTTAGAAGGGGGACTAGTAGTGGAGACCCAGTACTTC.

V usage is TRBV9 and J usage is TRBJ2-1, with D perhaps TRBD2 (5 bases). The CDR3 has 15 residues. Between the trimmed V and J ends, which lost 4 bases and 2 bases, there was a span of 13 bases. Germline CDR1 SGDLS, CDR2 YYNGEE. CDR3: CASSIRGSAYNEQFF. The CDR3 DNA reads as TGTGCCAGCAGCATCCGAGGGTCAGCCTACAATGAGCAGTTCTTC.

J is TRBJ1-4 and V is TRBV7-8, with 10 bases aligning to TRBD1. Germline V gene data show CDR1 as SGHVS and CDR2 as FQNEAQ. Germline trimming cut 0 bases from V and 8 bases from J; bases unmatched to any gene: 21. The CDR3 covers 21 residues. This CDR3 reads CASSLAKGSRDRGGVGEKLFF. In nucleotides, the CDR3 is TGTGCCAGCAGCTTAGCTAAAGGCTCTAGGGACAGGGGTGGGGTAGGGGAAAAACTGTTTTTT. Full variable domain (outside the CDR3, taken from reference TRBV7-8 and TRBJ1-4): GAGVSQSPRYKVAKRGQDVALRCDPISGHVSLFWYQQALGQGPEFLTYFQNEAQLDKSGLPSDRFFAERPEGSVSTLKIQRTQQEDSAVYLCASSLAKGSRDRGGVGEKLFFGSGTQLSVL.

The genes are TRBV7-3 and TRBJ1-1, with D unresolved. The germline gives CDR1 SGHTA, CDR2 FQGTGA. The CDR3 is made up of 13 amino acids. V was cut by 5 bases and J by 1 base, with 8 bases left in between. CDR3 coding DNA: TGTGCCAGCAGCCGGGCCTGGAACACTGAAGCTTTCTTT. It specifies CASSRAWNTEAFF. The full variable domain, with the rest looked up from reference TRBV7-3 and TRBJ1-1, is GAGVSQTPSNKVTEKGKYVELRCDPISGHTALYWYRQSLGQGPEFLIYFQGTGAADDSGLPNDRFFAVRPEGSVSTLKIQRTERGDSAVYLCASSRAWNTEAFFGQGTRLTVV.

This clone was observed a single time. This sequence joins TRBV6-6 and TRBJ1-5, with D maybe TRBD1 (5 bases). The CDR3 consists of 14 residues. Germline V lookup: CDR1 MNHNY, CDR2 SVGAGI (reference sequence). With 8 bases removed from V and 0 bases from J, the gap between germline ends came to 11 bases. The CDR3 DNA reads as TGTGCCAGCTCCGGACAAAATAGCAATCAGCCCCAGCATTTT. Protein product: CASSGQNSNQPQHF.

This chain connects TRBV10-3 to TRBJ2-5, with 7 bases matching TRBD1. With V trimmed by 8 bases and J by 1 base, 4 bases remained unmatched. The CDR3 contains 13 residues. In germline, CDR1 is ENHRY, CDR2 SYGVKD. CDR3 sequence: CAIADRVQETQYF. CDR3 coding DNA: TGTGCCATCGCAGACAGGGTCCAAGAGACCCAGTACTTC.

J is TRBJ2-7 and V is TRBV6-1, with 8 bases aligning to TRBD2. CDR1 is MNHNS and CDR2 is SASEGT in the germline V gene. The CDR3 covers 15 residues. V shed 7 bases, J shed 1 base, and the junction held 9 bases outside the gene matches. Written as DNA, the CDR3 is TGTGCCAGCACCCGGGAGGGGAAGGGATCCTACGAGCAGTACTTC. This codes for CASTREGKGSYEQYF.

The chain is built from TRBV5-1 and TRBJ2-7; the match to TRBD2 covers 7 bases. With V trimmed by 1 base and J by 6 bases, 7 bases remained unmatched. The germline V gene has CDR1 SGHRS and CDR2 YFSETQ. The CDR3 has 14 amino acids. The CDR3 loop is CASSLRVGGTEQYF. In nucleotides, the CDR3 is TGCGCCAGCAGCTTGAGGGTGGGAGGGACCGAGCAGTACTTC. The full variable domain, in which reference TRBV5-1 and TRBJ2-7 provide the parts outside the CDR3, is KAGVTQTPRYLIKTRGQQVTLSCSPISGHRSVSWYQQTPGQGLQFLFEYFSETQRNKGNFPGRFSGRQFSNSRSEMNVSTLELGDSALYLCASSLRVGGTEQYFGPGTRLTVT.

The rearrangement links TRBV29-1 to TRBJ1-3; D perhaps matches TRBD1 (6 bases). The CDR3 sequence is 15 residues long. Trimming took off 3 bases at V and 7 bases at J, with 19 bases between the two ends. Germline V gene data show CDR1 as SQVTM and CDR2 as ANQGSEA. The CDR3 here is CSVEGRGLPGNTIYF. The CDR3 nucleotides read TGCAGCGTTGAGGGCAGGGGCCTACCCGGGAACACCATATATTTT.

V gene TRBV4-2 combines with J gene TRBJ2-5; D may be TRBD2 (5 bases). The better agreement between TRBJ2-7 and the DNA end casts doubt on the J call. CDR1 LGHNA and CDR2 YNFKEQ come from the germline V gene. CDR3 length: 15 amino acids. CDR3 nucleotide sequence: TGTGCCAGCAGCACACGCCTCGGGGTCTCCTACGAGCAGTACTTC. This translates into CASSTRLGVSYEQYF.

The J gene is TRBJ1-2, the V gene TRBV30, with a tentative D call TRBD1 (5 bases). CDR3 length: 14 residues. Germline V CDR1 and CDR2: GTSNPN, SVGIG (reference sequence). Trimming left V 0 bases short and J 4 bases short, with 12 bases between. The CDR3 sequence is CAWSVGVRSYGYTF. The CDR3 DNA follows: TGTGCCTGGAGTGTAGGGGTGAGGAGCTATGGCTACACCTTC.

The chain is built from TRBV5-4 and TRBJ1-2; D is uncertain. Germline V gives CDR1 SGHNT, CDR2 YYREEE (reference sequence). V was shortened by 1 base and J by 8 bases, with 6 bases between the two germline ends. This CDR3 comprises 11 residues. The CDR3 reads CASSLLGGYTF. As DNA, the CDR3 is TGTGCCAGCAGCTTGCTTGGCGGCTACACCTTC.

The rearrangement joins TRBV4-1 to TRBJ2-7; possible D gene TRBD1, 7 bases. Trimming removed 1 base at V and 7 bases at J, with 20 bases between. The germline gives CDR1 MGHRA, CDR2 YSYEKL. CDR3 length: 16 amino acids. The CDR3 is CASSQGRGRGTSEQYF. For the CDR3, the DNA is TGCGCCAGCAGCCAAGGTCGAGGCAGGGGGACTTCGGAGCAGTACTTC.

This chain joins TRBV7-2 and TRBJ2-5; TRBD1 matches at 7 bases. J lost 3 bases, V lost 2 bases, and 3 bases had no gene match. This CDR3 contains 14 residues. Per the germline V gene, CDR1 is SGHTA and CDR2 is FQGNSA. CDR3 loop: CASSLQTGKETQYF. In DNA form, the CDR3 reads TGTGCCAGCAGCTTACAGACAGGGAAAGAGACCCAGTACTTC.

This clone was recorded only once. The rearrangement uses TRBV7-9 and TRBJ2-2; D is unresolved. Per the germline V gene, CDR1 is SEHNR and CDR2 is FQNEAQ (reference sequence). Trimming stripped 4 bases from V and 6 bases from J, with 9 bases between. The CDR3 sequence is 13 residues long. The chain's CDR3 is CASSSKGPGELFF. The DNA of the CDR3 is TGTGCCAGCAGCTCCAAGGGTCCCGGGGAGCTGTTTTTT.

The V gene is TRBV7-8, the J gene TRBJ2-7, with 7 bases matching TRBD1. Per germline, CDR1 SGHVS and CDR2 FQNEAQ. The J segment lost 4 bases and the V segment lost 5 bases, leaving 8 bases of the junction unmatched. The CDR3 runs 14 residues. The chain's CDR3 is CASSLQGSWYEQYF. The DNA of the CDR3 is TGTGCCAGCAGCCTACAGGGGTCCTGGTACGAGCAGTACTTC.

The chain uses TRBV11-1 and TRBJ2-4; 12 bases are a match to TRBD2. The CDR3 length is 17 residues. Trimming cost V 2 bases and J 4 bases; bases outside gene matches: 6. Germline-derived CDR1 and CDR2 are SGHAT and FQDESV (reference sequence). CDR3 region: CASSLSLAGGPKNIQYF. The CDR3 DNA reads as TGTGCCAGCAGCTTAAGTCTAGCGGGAGGGCCGAAAAACATTCAGTACTTC. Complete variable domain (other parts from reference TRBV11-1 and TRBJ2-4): EAEVAQSPRYKITEKSQAVAFWCDPISGHATLYWYRQILGQGPELLVQFQDESVVDDSQLPKDRFSAERLKGVDSTLKIQPAELGDSAMYLCASSLSLAGGPKNIQYFGAGTRLSVL.

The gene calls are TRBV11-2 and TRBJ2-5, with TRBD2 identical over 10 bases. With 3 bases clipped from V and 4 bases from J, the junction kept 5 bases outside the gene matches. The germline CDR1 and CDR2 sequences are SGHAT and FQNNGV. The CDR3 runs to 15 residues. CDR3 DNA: TGTGCCAGCAGCTTTGTTTCTAGCGGGGGAGAGACCCAGTACTTC. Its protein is CASSFVSSGGETQYF.